This entry features one T cell receptor beta chain sequence. No antigen is known for it. Base qualities are not at hand, and no much larger clone is one base apart. The data were obtained in a study of CD8+CD57+ T cells in acquired aplastic anemia (dated by TCRdb to 2016 to 2019). For the study in its entirety: On average, sorted CD4+ and CD8+ cells yielded approximately 3 ug of extracted DNA, with a range of about 0.17 to 27.4 ug. CD8+CD57+ expansion was defined as a frequency above the mean frequency observed in healthy subjects.

V gives up 4 bases and J gives up 3 bases, and the segment between their germline ends measures 13 bases. The germline V gene encodes CDR1 SGHRS and CDR2 YFSETQ. The CDR3, cysteine through phenylalanine, is 15 amino acids long. Just CDR3 DNA is preserved here, 45 bases in frame from base 1. The paper's findings and limits, for the study overall: Twenty-nine CD8+ CDR3 sequences were found in both patients and controls but appeared to be highly expressed in patients and within the immunodominant clones of the patients. Between patients and healthy controls, no significant difference in CD8+ Simpson's diversity was found (P=0.060).

Patients chosen for sequencing had shown expansion of CD8+CD57+ cells by flow cytometry. Severe acquired aplastic anemia was diagnosed in all patients according to International Study of Aplastic Anemia and Agranulocytosis and Camitta criteria. At the time blood was sampled, none of the patients had received any therapy. The study deep-sequenced TCR repertoires of sorted CD4+ and CD8+ blood T cells from severe aplastic anemia patients and healthy subjects. Patients were enrolled under clinicaltrials.gov protocols 00001620, 01623167, 00001397, 00071045, 00081523 and 00961064 in the USA. Ficoll-Paque density gradient centrifugation was used to isolate peripheral blood mononuclear cells. Before DNA was extracted, CD4+ and CD8+ T cells were sorted using either FACS or magnetic beads. Profiling of TCR beta VDJ combinations and CDR3 sequences used genomic DNA as the template. An Illumina HiSeq 2000 was the platform used for TCR repertoire sequencing. As for the original processing: Repertoire assessment relied on Simpson's diversity index, CDR3 size and DJ length profiles, and TRBV/TRBJ rearrangement plots. The immunodominant clone was defined as the most abundant DNA sequence in deep sequencing data. CDR3 amino acid sequences were checked for sharing between subjects and were compared against published repertoires and the VDJdb database. TCRdb trimmed the raw reads at Q25, called clones with MiXCR and kept productive beta chains. Each record represents a unique CDR3 protein, reported with the most common genes and DNA among its rows. These V and J calls originate from TCRdb's pipeline instead of the authors' own analysis. Within this sample are 100,000 to 150,000 distinct CDR3 sequences, with about 60% of them counted one time only. The biggest ten clones account for roughly 30% of the sample.

This clonotype was sampled from a human donor with aplastic anemia. The sequenced material came from sorted CD4+, CD8+, or CD8+CD57+ T cells (not recorded which) from PBMCs. The V gene is TRBV5-1 and the J gene is TRBJ2-2; the D gene is possibly TRBD1, with 6 bases matching. Read as DNA, the sequence is TGCGCCAGCAGCGGAGGACAGACCTACACCGGGGAGCTGTTTTTT. This sequence encodes CASSGGQTYTGELFF.